Below, 19 T cell receptor beta chains from the same sample are listed, as sequenced in a study of blood T cell repertoires in COVID-19. The table came from immunoSEQ multiplex PCR; TCRdb's copy has only in-frame clones and leaves some out. The sample holds about 280,000 clones, around nine tenths seen once. Sequencing was performed on peripheral blood. The receptor set was obtained from a man aged 40-49 years with acute or convalescent COVID-19.

Turning to this clone: Other DNA sequences of this sample code for an identical CDR3. This sequence joins TRBV5-1 and TRBJ1-6; no clear D. V lost 0 bases and J lost 8, with 6 bases in between. The CDR3 totals 13 residues. Germline CDR1 reads SGHRS; CDR2 reads YFSETQ. The CDR3 DNA sequence: TGCGCCAGCAGCTTGGGCGGGGATTCACCCCTCCACTTT. Its translation: CASSLGGDSPLHF.

The CDR3 sequence: CASSYRGDRALTNEKLFF. The CDR3 nucleotides are TGTGCCAGCAGTTATCGGGGGGACAGGGCTTTAACTAATGAAAAACTGTTTTTT. The chain is built from TRBV7-2 and TRBJ1-4; 9 bases align to TRBD1. The trim removed 6 bases at V and 1 base at J, leaving 12 bases unmatched. This CDR3 contains 18 residues. Germline loops: CDR1 SGHTA, CDR2 FQGNSA.

The genes are TRBV30 and TRBJ2-1, with D tentatively TRBD2 (5 bases). The germline CDR1 and CDR2 sequences are GTSNPN and SVGIG (reference sequence). Trimming left V 3 bases short and J 14 bases short, with 17 bases between. The CDR3 totals 12 residues. The CDR3 sequence is CAWSYLGLEEFF. The CDR3 DNA reads as TGTGCCTGGAGCTACCTCGGACTCGAGGAGTTCTTC.

This clone was found once. Here the CDR3 reads CASSSGGYGYTF. The CDR3, as DNA: TGTGCCAGCAGTTCAGGGGGCTATGGCTACACCTTC. V usage is TRBV12-3 or TRBV12-4 and J usage is TRBJ1-2; 7 nucleotides line up with TRBD1. V lost 4 bases, J lost 4 bases, and 0 bases stayed unmatched. There are 12 residues in the CDR3.

The rearrangement links TRBV25-1 to TRBJ2-2; TRBD1 might be the D (5 bases). CDR1 is MGHDK, CDR2 SYGVNS, per germline. This CDR3 region has 15 residues. V shed 5 bases and J shed 6 bases, with 16 bases lying between them. CDR3 sequence (DNA): TGTGCCAGCAGTCCCTTCACAGGAAAATCCGGGGAGCTGTTTTTT. Amino acid sequence: CASSPFTGKSGELFF. Full variable domain (outside the CDR3, taken from reference TRBV25-1 and TRBJ2-2): EADIYQTPRYLVIGTGKKITLECSQTMGHDKMYWYQQDPGMELHLIHYSYGVNSTEKGDLSSESTVSRIRTEHFPLTLESARPSHTSQYLCASSPFTGKSGELFFGEGSRLTVL.

The rearrangement joins TRBV7-9 to TRBJ2-7; 8 bases are shared with TRBD2. J gave up 5 bases and V 4 bases, and 7 bases lay outside the gene matches. This CDR3 has 14 amino acids. CDR1 SEHNR and CDR2 FQNEAQ come from the germline V gene (reference sequence). The chain's CDR3 is CASSWGAGRDEQYF. In DNA, the CDR3 is TGTGCCAGCAGCTGGGGGGCCGGGAGGGACGAGCAGTACTTC.

The V gene is TRBV6-1, the J gene TRBJ1-5; D call uncertain. Trimming took 7 bases from V and 5 from J, leaving 15 bases between them. CDR1 and CDR2 from the germline V gene are MNHNS and SASEGT. The CDR3 is made up of 14 amino acids. Here the CDR3 reads CASTWEEGYQPQHF. The CDR3 DNA sequence: TGTGCCAGCACCTGGGAGGAAGGTTATCAGCCCCAGCATTTT.

V gene TRBV12-5 combines with J gene TRBJ2-3; 7 positions agree with TRBD1. J was trimmed by 1 base and V by 0 bases; bases with no gene match: 7. The CDR3 is 17 amino acids. Germline loops: CDR1 LGHNT, CDR2 FRNRAP. This CDR3 is CASGLVLAGTGTDTQYF. The CDR3 region has the DNA TGTGCTAGTGGTTTGGTACTGGCTGGGACAGGCACAGATACGCAGTATTTT.

This clone was observed a single time. The chain is built from TRBV6-5 and TRBJ1-1; TRBD1 matches at 11 bases. V was clipped by 3 bases and J by 7 bases; unmatched bases: 4. The CDR3 runs 14 residues. Germline V gene lookup returns CDR1 MNHEY and CDR2 SVGAGI. CDR3 sequence reads: CASSYRDRGDEAFF. The CDR3 region has the DNA TGTGCCAGCAGTTATCGGGACAGGGGGGATGAAGCTTTCTTT.

The gene calls are TRBV3-1 (or the pseudogene TRBV3-2) and TRBJ2-7; unclear D gene. The CDR3 contains 13 residues. Germline CDR1 and CDR2: LGHDT and YNNKEL (reference sequence). The V gene lost 4 bases and the J gene lost 7 bases, with 14 bases spanning the gap. The CDR3 DNA follows: TGTGCCAGCAGCCGCTCTTCCAACTTAGAGCAGTACTTC. This gives the protein CASSRSSNLEQYF.

The rearrangement uses TRBV19 and TRBJ2-1; 9 bases are shared with TRBD2. CDR3 length: 13 amino acids. CDR1 and CDR2 from the germline V gene are LNHDA and SQIVND (reference sequence). V lost 2 bases and J lost 10; bases outside the gene matches: 3. This CDR3 is CASSITLAGEQFF. CDR3 nucleotide sequence: TGTGCCAGTAGTATAACTCTAGCGGGAGAGCAGTTCTTC.

The rearrangement uses TRBV5-4 and TRBJ1-3, with unresolved D. The CDR3 is 16 amino acids. Between the trimmed V and J ends, which lost 4 bases and 0 bases, there was a span of 14 bases. Germline V gene data show CDR1 as SGHNT and CDR2 as YYREEE (reference sequence). CDR3 sequence reads: CASSTLTSGSGNTIYF. CDR3 DNA sequence: TGTGCCAGCAGCACCCTGACGTCGGGCTCTGGAAACACCATATATTTT.

The rearrangement links TRBV6-6 to TRBJ2-7; weak D call: TRBD2 (5 bases). The ends were cut back, 4 bases at V and 3 bases at J, with 10 bases in the middle. Germline CDR1 reads MNHNY; CDR2 reads SVGAGI (reference sequence). The CDR3 contains 13 residues. This CDR3 is CASSSQAGYEQYF. CDR3 DNA: TGTGCCAGCAGTTCCCAGGCGGGCTACGAGCAGTACTTC.

This rearrangement joins TRBV7-9 to TRBJ1-2; no firm D call. V was clipped by 3 bases and J by 4 bases, with 6 bases between them. The germline V gene encodes CDR1 SEHNR and CDR2 FQNEAQ (reference sequence). The CDR3 consists of 12 residues. The CDR3 spells CASSFDSYGYTF. CDR3 sequence (DNA): TGTGCCAGCAGCTTCGATAGCTATGGCTACACCTTC.

The J gene is TRBJ2-7, the V gene TRBV5-1; D is ambiguous. Germline loops: CDR1 SGHRS, CDR2 YFSETQ. Trimming took 0 bases from V and 5 from J, leaving 12 bases between them. The CDR3 is made up of 14 amino acids. This CDR3 is CASSLGPGPNEQYF. CDR3 sequence (DNA): TGCGCCAGCAGCTTGGGCCCAGGCCCCAACGAGCAGTACTTC.

The chain recombines TRBV3-1 (or the pseudogene TRBV3-2) with TRBJ1-1; tentatively, D is TRBD1 (6 bases). V dropped 2 bases and J dropped 5 bases, with 12 bases sitting between them. The CDR3 has 14 amino acids. Germline CDR1 is LGHDT and CDR2 is YNNKEL (reference sequence). DNA for the CDR3: TGTGCCAGCAGCCAAAAGGGGGTGAGTACTGAAGCTTTCTTT. Translating gives CASSQKGVSTEAFF.

The chain carries TRBV6-1 and TRBJ1-3; D perhaps matches TRBD1 (6 bases). CDR3 size: 14 residues. Looked up from germline, CDR1 is MNHNS and CDR2 is SASEGT. Trimming pared 1 base from V and 9 bases from J, leaving 13 bases between. CDR3 amino acids: CASSEGGGGSTIYF. The DNA of the CDR3 is TGTGCCAGCAGTGAAGGGGGAGGGGGGAGCACCATATATTTT.

This chain joins TRBV5-1 and TRBJ1-2; D unresolved. Between the trimmed V and J ends, which lost 2 bases and 4 bases, there was a span of 9 bases. The CDR3 is 13 amino acids. The germline V gene encodes CDR1 SGHRS and CDR2 YFSETQ. The CDR3: CASSFSRFYGYTF. CDR3 DNA sequence: TGCGCCAGCAGCTTCTCCAGATTCTATGGCTACACCTTC.

The rearrangement uses TRBV7-5 and TRBJ2-6; the D call TRBD1 from the table was never checked on the DNA. TRBV7-5 represents a pseudogene. The CDR3 extends over 14 amino acids. CDR3 coding DNA: TGTGTCCGCCAGTTGGGCGACGGGGCCAACGTCCTGACTTTC. Its translation is CVRQLGDGANVLTF.